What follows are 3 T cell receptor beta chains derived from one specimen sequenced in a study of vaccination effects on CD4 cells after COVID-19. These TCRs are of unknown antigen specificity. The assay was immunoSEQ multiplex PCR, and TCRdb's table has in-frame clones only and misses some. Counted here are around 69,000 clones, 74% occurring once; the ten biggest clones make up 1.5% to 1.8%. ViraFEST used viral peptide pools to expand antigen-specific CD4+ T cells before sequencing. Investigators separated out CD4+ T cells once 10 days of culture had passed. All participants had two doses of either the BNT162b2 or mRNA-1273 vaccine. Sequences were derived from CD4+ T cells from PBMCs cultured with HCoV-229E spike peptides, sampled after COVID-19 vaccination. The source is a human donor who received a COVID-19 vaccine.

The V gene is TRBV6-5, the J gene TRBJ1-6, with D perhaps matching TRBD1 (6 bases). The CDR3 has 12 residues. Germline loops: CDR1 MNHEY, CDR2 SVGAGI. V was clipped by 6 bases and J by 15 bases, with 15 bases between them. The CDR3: CASRNNPGDLHF. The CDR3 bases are TGTGCCAGCAGGAACAATCCAGGGGACCTCCACTTT.

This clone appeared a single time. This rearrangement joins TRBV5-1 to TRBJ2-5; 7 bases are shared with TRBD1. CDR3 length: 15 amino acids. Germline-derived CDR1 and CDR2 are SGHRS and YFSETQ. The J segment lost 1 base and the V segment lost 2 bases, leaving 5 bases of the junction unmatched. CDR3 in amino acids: CASSFGQAPQETQYF. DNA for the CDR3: TGCGCCAGCAGCTTTGGACAGGCCCCCCAAGAGACCCAGTACTTC. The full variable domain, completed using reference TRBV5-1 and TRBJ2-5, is KAGVTQTPRYLIKTRGQQVTLSCSPISGHRSVSWYQQTPGQGLQFLFEYFSETQRNKGNFPGRFSGRQFSNSRSEMNVSTLELGDSALYLCASSFGQAPQETQYFGPGTRLLVL.

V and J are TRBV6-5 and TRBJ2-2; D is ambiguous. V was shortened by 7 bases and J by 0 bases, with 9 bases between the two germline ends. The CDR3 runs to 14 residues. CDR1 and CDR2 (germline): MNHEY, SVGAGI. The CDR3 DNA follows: TGTGCCAGCACTATGGCCTCGAACACCGGGGAGCTGTTTTTT. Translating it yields CASTMASNTGELFF.